This TCR beta chain was identified during a study of response to subunit inactivated influenza vaccine. Study results and limitations: T cells newly recruited by each seasonal influenza vaccination are few, the authors suggested.

Each CDR3 protein is one row after TCRdb ran MiXCR on the RT-PCR reads. This table has over 650,000 distinct CDR3 sequences, around 20% appearing once. Germline CDR1 is SGHAT and CDR2 is FQNNGV. The CDR3 spans 13 residues. V dropped 1 base and J dropped 5 bases, with 8 bases sitting between them. As to this clonotype: Antigen: not known.

This TCR derives from a man in his forties or fifties who received an inactivated influenza vaccine. Sequenced material: PBMCs from blood, taken 5 to 6 days after vaccination. J is TRBJ2-5 and V is TRBV11-2, with D tentatively TRBD1 (5 bases). The CDR3 DNA follows: TGTGCCAGCAGCTTAGGTCACAGGGAGACCCAGTACTTC. Protein sequence: CASSLGHRETQYF.